A selection of T cell receptor beta chains follows, all from one sample in a study of T cell responses to AZD1222 COVID-19 vaccine. Measured with immunoSEQ multiplex PCR; TCRdb has only the in-frame clones, and not every one. This repertoire shows tens of thousands of clones, about 84% found once; its top ten account for 22%. This specimen consisted of peripheral blood, obtained on day 0 of AZD1222 vaccination. The receptors were gathered from an adult in good health. Each CDR3 is given with its conserved first and last residue. Fields, in order: D gene, clone size, V gene, J gene, CDR3 protein, CDR3 DNA. A D gene is named only where the DNA matches it firmly. Size is stated for part of the rows, as once, few or many counts, or as a class when the clone is expanded.

.	once	TRBV3-1/TRBV3-2	TRBJ2-2	CASSQVGTGELFF	TGTGCCAGCAGCCAAGTGGGGACCGGGGAGCTGTTTTTT
TRBD1	.	TRBV18	TRBJ1-5	CASSPGTGGNQPQHF	TGTGCCAGCTCACCTGGGACAGGGGGTAATCAGCCCCAGCATTTT
.	.	TRBV5-8	TRBJ2-5	CATLRDIQETQYF	TGTGCCACACTCCGGGACATCCAAGAGACCCAGTACTTC
.	.	TRBV28	TRBJ2-5	CASSPIRSQETQYF	TGTGCCAGCAGTCCAATCAGGAGCCAAGAGACCCAGTACTTC
TRBD1	.	TRBV5-6	TRBJ1-5	CASSRYRDRGSNQPQHF	TGTGCCAGCAGCCGTTACCGGGACAGGGGGAGCAATCAGCCCCAGCATTTT
TRBD1	.	TRBV6-5	TRBJ1-2	CASRGQGAKGYTF	TGTGCCAGCAGGGGACAGGGGGCGAAAGGCTACACCTTC
.	.	TRBV7-9	TRBJ2-3	CASSLPSGGGDTQYF	TGTGCCAGCAGCTTGCCCTCCGGTGGTGGAGATACGCAGTATTTT
TRBD1	.	TRBV6-1	TRBJ1-1	CASSGLGRGQGNTEAFF	TGTGCCAGCAGTGGTCTTGGAAGGGGACAGGGGAACACTGAAGCTTTCTTT
.	.	TRBV2	TRBJ1-2	CASSAKQGNYGYTF	TGTGCCAGCAGTGCCAAACAGGGTAACTATGGCTACACCTTC
.	.	TRBV28	TRBJ1-1	CASSHQGKAEAFF	TGTGCCAGCAGTCATCAGGGGAAAGCTGAAGCTTTCTTT
.	.	TRBV5-5	TRBJ1-4	CASSKDPGYEKLFF	TGTGCCAGCAGCAAGGACCCGGGGTACGAAAAACTGTTTTTT
TRBD2	.	TRBV9	TRBJ2-2	CASSPRRGGTGELFF	TGTGCCAGCAGCCCGCGCCGGGGGGGCACCGGGGAGCTGTTTTTT
.	.	TRBV30	TRBJ1-1	CAWSPPPGNTEAFF	TGTGCCTGGAGTCCTCCCCCAGGGAACACTGAAGCTTTCTTT
.	once	TRBV5-6	TRBJ2-7	CASSLALGGSYEQYF	TGTGCCAGCAGCTTAGCGTTAGGCGGATCCTACGAGCAGTACTTC
.	.	TRBV10-3	TRBJ2-2	CAISDMVGVETGELFF	TGTGCCATCAGTGATATGGTGGGGGTCGAGACCGGGGAGCTGTTTTTT
TRBD1	few	TRBV3-1/TRBV3-2	TRBJ2-2	CASSRDRGRAGELFF	TGTGCCAGCAGCCGGGACAGGGGTAGGGCCGGGGAGCTGTTTTTT
TRBD1	.	TRBV4-2	TRBJ1-4	CASSFSGTGDEKLFF	TGTGCCAGCAGCTTCTCCGGGACAGGGGATGAAAAACTGTTTTTT
.	.	TRBV7-9	TRBJ1-5	CASSPSDQPQHF	TGTGCCAGCAGCCCGTCCGATCAGCCCCAGCATTTT
.	.	TRBV7-9	TRBJ2-1	CASRLVRKKGYNEQFF	TGTGCCAGCAGGCTCGTCCGTAAGAAGGGATACAATGAGCAGTTCTTC
.	.	TRBV4-2	TRBJ2-3	CASSQFDAGGTDTQYF	TGTGCCAGCAGCCAATTCGACGCCGGAGGCACAGATACGCAGTATTTT
.	.	TRBV27	TRBJ2-7	CASSLTRTSGKQYF	TGTGCCAGCAGTTTGACCCGGACCAGCGGAAAGCAGTACTTC
TRBD1	few	TRBV6-1	TRBJ1-5	CASSDGDRASEPQHF	TGTGCCAGCAGTGATGGGGACAGGGCAAGTGAGCCCCAGCATTTT
TRBD1	.	TRBV10-1	TRBJ2-3	CASSLVRGGSTDTQYF	TGCGCCAGCAGTTTAGTCCGAGGGGGCAGCACAGATACGCAGTATTTT
TRBD2	.	TRBV27	TRBJ2-7	CASSSGTSVLEQYF	TGTGCCAGCAGTTCCGGGACTAGCGTGCTCGAGCAGTACTTC
TRBD1	.	TRBV27	TRBJ1-1	CASSLGQTHTEAFF	TGTGCCAGCAGTCTGGGACAGACCCACACTGAAGCTTTCTTT
.	.	TRBV6-5	TRBJ1-2	CASCRELGYGYTF	TGTGCCAGCTGCAGGGAATTAGGCTATGGCTACACCTTC
.	.	TRBV19	TRBJ2-7	CASSYRDGLYEQYF	TGTGCCAGTAGTTACCGGGACGGGCTCTACGAGCAGTACTTC
.	.	TRBV19	TRBJ1-5	CASSMGLTPNQPQHF	TGTGCCAGTAGTATGGGTCTTACCCCTAATCAGCCCCAGCATTTT
TRBD2	.	TRBV5-6	TRBJ2-4	CASSLGLSGTSGNIQYF	TGTGCCAGCAGCTTGGGCCTCTCCGGGACTAGCGGAAACATTCAGTACTTC
.	.	TRBV7-9	TRBJ2-7	CASTHGWQQNYEQYF	TGTGCCAGCACCCATGGATGGCAGCAAAACTACGAGCAGTACTTC
.	.	TRBV5-1	TRBJ1-6	CASSRGQFGNSPLHF	TGCGCCAGCAGTCGCGGACAGTTCGGCAATTCACCCCTCCACTTT
TRBD2	.	TRBV6-5	TRBJ2-7	CASTSGGGSEQYF	TGTGCCAGCACCTCCGGGGGGGGGAGCGAGCAGTACTTC
.	.	TRBV18	TRBJ2-7	CASSLVGDGYEQYF	TGTGCCAGCTCACTGGTAGGGGACGGCTACGAGCAGTACTTC
.	.	TRBV20-1	TRBJ2-1	CSARGPLVQFF	TGCAGTGCTAGAGGCCCCCTAGTGCAGTTCTTC
TRBD1	.	TRBV5-1	TRBJ1-6	CASTPEGTGVSPLHF	TGCGCCAGCACCCCGGAGGGGACAGGGGTTTCACCCCTCCACTTT
.	.	TRBV6-2/TRBV6-3	TRBJ1-1	CASSYSGFQAFF	TGTGCCAGCAGTTACTCCGGGTTTCAAGCTTTCTTT
.	few	TRBV21-1	TRBJ1-4	CASKDRVATNEKLFF	TGTGCCAGCAAAGACAGAGTCGCAACTAATGAAAAACTGTTTTTT
.	.	TRBV19	TRBJ1-5	CASSIWGRDPSNQPQHF	TGTGCCAGTAGTATTTGGGGCCGGGACCCTAGCAATCAGCCCCAGCATTTT
.	.	TRBV19	TRBJ1-5	CASSIGALGQPQHF	TGTGCCAGTAGTATAGGGGCTTTAGGTCAGCCCCAGCATTTT
.	.	TRBV28	TRBJ1-1	CASRGSTGRNTEAFF	TGTGCCAGCAGGGGATCCACGGGTAGGAACACTGAAGCTTTCTTT
.	.	TRBV29-1	TRBJ2-5	CSVGWPGPQETQYF	TGCAGCGTGGGGTGGCCAGGGCCCCAAGAGACCCAGTACTTC
.	.	TRBV5-4	TRBJ1-5	CASSSQGVPGSQHF	TGTGCCAGCAGCTCCCAAGGAGTTCCCGGATCCCAGCATTTT
TRBD1	once	TRBV29-1	TRBJ1-2	CSVWTGNAGYTF	TGCAGCGTTTGGACAGGGAATGCTGGCTACACCTTC
TRBD2	few	TRBV6-4	TRBJ2-5	CASTIPLAGAETQYF	TGTGCCAGCACCATCCCTCTAGCGGGAGCAGAGACCCAGTACTTC
TRBD2	.	TRBV5-4	TRBJ2-1	CASSLARTSGGSYNEQFF	TGTGCCAGCAGCTTGGCCCGGACTAGCGGGGGCTCCTACAATGAGCAGTTCTTC
.	.	TRBV10-3	TRBJ2-6	CAISESSSESSGANVLTF	TGTGCCATCAGTGAGTCGTCTAGCGAAAGCTCTGGGGCCAACGTCCTGACTTTC
TRBD1	.	TRBV5-4	TRBJ1-2	CASSPGQGNYGYTF	TGTGCCAGCAGCCCAGGACAGGGTAACTATGGCTACACCTTC
.	.	TRBV18	TRBJ1-1	CASSPRGNTEAFF	TGTGCCAGCTCACCCAGGGGAAACACTGAAGCTTTCTTT